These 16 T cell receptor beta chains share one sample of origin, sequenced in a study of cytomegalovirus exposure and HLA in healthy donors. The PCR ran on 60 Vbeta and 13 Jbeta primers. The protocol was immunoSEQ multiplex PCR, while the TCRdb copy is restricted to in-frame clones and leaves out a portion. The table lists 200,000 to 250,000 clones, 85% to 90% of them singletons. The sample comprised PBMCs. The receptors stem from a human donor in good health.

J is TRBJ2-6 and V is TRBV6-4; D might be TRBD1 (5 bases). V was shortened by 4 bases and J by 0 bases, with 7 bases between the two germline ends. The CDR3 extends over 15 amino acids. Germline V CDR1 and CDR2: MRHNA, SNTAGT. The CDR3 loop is CASSADSSGANVLTF. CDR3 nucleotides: TGTGCCAGCAGTGCCGACAGCTCTGGGGCCAACGTCCTGACTTTC.

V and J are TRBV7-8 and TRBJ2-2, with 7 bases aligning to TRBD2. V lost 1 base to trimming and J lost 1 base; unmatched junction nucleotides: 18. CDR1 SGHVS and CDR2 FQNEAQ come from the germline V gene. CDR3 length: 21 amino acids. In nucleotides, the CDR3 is TGTGCCAGCAGCTTAGAATCTCTAACTGCGGGAGTGCAATGGAACACCGGGGAGCTGTTTTTT. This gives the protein CASSLESLTAGVQWNTGELFF.

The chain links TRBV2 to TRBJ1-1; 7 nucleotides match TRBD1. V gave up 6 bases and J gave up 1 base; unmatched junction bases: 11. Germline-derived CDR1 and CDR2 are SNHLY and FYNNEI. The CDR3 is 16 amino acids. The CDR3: CASRDVKGAKNTEAFF. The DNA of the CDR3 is TGTGCCAGCAGGGACGTGAAGGGGGCAAAGAACACTGAAGCTTTCTTT.

CDR3: CASSFRDQPQHF. CDR3 bases: TGTGCCAGCAGTTTCAGGGATCAGCCCCAGCATTTT. The chain uses TRBV27 and TRBJ1-5; TRBD1 might be the D (5 bases). CDR3 length: 12 residues. The germline CDR1 and CDR2 sequences are MNHEY and SMNVEV (reference sequence). Trimming took 3 bases from V and 5 from J, leaving 5 bases between them.

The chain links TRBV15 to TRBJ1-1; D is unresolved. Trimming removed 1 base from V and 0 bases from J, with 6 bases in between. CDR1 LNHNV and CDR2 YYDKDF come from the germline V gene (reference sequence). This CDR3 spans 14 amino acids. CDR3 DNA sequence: TGTGCCACCAGCAGAGGAGGTCTGAACACTGAAGCTTTCTTT. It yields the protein CATSRGGLNTEAFF.

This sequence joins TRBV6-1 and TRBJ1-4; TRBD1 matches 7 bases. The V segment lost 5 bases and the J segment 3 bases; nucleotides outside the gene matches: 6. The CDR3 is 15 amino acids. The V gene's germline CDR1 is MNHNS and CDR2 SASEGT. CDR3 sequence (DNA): TGTGCCAGCAGTTCCGCCCAGGGGGCTAATGAAAAACTGTTTTTT. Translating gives CASSSAQGANEKLFF.

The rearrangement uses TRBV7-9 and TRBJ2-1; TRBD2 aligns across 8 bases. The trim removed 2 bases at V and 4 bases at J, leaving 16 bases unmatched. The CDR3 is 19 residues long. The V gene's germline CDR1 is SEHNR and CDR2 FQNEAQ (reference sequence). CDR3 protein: CASSLFRFRRSGSYNEQFF. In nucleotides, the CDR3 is TGTGCCAGCAGCTTATTTCGGTTCAGGCGGAGCGGGAGTTACAATGAGCAGTTCTTC.

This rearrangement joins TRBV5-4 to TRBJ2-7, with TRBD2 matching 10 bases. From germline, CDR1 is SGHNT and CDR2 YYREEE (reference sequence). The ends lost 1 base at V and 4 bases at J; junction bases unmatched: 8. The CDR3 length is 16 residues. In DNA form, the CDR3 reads TGTGCCAGCAGCTTGCGAGTTGGACTAGCGGTTTACGAGCAGTACTTC. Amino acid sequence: CASSLRVGLAVYEQYF.

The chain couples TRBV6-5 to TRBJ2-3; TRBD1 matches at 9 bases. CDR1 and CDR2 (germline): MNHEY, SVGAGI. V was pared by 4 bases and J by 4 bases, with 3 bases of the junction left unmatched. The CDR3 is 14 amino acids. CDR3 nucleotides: TGTGCCAGCAGTTGGGACAGGGTGGCAGATACGCAGTATTTT. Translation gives CASSWDRVADTQYF.

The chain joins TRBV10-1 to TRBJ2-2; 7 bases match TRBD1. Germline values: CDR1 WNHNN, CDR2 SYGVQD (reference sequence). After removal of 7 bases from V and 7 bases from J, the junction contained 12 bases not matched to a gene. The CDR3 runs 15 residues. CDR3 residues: CASKYRGSRVGELFF. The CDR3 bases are TGCGCCAGCAAATACAGGGGAAGTCGCGTCGGGGAGCTGTTTTTT.

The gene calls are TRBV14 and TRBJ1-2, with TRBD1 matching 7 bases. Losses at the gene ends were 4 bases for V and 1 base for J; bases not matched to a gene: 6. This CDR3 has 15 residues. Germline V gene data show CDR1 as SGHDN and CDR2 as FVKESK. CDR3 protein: CASSPTGTINYGYTF. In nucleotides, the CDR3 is TGTGCCAGCAGCCCGACAGGGACCATTAACTATGGCTACACCTTC.

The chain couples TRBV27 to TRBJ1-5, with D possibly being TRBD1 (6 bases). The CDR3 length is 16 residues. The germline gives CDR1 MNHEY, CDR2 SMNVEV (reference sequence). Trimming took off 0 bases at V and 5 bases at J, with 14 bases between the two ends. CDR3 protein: CASSLSGQRRHQPQHF. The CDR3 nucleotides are TGTGCCAGCAGTTTATCAGGACAGAGGAGACATCAGCCCCAGCATTTT.

This CDR3 is CASSAWGGQGETQYF. Here the CDR3 DNA reads TGTGCCAGCAGTGCCTGGGGGGGACAAGGTGAGACCCAGTACTTC. The V gene is TRBV9, the J gene TRBJ2-5; perhaps TRBD2 as D (7 bases). Trimming removed 5 bases at V and 5 bases at J, with 19 bases between. This CDR3 has 15 residues. Germline V CDR1 and CDR2: SGDLS, YYNGEE.

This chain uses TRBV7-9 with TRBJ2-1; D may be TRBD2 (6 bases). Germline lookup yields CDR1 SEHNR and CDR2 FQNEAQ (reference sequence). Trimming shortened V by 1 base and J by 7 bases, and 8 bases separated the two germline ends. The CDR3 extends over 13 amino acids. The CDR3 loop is CASSLGLDNEQFF. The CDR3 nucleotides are TGTGCCAGCAGCTTAGGACTAGATAATGAGCAGTTCTTC.

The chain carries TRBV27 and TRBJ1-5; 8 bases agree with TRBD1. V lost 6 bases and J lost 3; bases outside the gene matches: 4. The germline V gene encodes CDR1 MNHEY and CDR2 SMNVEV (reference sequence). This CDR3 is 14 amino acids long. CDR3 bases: TGTGCCAGCAGCCGGACAGGGTTCAATCAGCCCCAGCATTTT. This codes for CASSRTGFNQPQHF.

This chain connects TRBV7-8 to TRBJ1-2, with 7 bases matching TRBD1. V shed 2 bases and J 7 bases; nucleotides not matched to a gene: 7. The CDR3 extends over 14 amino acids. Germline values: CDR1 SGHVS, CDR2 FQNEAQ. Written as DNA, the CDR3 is TGTGCCAGCAGCTTAAAAGGGCAGGGGGTTGGCTACACCTTC. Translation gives CASSLKGQGVGYTF.